The rows below give T cell receptor beta chains drawn from one sample of a study of memory CD4+ T cells and cytomegalovirus serostatus. Repertoires were generated with immunoSEQ multiplex PCR, while TCRdb's copy carries only in-frame clones and drops some. Of about 25,000 clones in the sample, around 80% were seen once. The sequenced sample consisted of memory CD4+ T cells from blood. The receptors come from an adult in good health and CMV-seronegative. Each CDR3 is given with its conserved first and last residue. D genes are given only for firm matches. Clone size, where shown, is once, few, many, or a class for clones that have expanded.

.,TRBV19,TRBD1,TRBJ2-7,CASSPGQVTYEQYF,TGTGCCAGTAGTCCGGGACAGGTAACCTACGAGCAGTACTTC
.,TRBV30,TRBD1,TRBJ2-6,CASLRDRGYGANVLTF,TGTGCCAGCCTCCGGGACAGGGGTTATGGGGCCAACGTCCTGACTTTC
.,TRBV11-3,.,TRBJ1-2,CASSLKFSYGYTF,TGTGCCAGCAGCCTAAAATTCTCCTATGGCTACACCTTC
.,TRBV2,.,TRBJ1-3,CASNMDGNTIYF,TGTGCCAGTAACATGGACGGAAACACCATATATTTT
.,TRBV7-9,TRBD1,TRBJ2-2,CASSLTGATGELFF,TGTGCCAGCAGCTTAACAGGGGCCACCGGGGAGCTGTTTTTT
.,TRBV30,TRBD1,TRBJ1-4,CAWSVGTGSGKLFF,TGTGCCTGGAGTGTGGGGACAGGATCGGGAAAACTGTTTTTT
.,TRBV28,TRBD2,TRBJ2-2,CASSSIPGLAGSNTGELFF,TGTGCCAGCAGTTCAATCCCGGGACTAGCGGGGTCGAACACCGGGGAGCTGTTTTTT
few,TRBV11-3,TRBD2,TRBJ2-3,CASSRGTSGRTDTQYF,TGTGCCAGCAGCCGCGGGACTAGCGGGCGCACAGATACGCAGTATTTT
.,TRBV28,.,TRBJ1-1,CASNGNTEAFF,TGTGCCAGCAACGGGAACACTGAAGCTTTCTTT
.,TRBV9,TRBD1,TRBJ1-2,CASSPGQDVYGYTF,TGTGCCAGCAGCCCGGGACAGGACGTCTATGGCTACACCTTC
.,TRBV7-2,.,TRBJ1-2,CASSFPQASGYTF,TGTGCCAGCAGCTTCCCCCAGGCGTCAGGCTACACCTTC
.,TRBV10-3,.,TRBJ2-5,CAISAGETQYF,TGTGCCATCAGTGCCGGAGAGACCCAGTACTTC
.,TRBV5-6,.,TRBJ1-3,CASSDSFGNTIYF,TGTGCCAGCAGCGACAGCTTTGGAAACACCATATATTTT
.,TRBV7-2,TRBD2,TRBJ2-5,CASSRNSGAAQETQYF,TGTGCCAGCAGCAGAAATAGCGGGGCCGCGCAAGAGACCCAGTACTTC